Sequencing of this T cell receptor (beta chain) was carried out in a study of T cells in Graves' hyperthyroidism and ophthalmopathy. The overall study: Before treatment of any kind, peripheral blood was taken at initial diagnosis.

The CDR3 extends over 14 amino acids. Trimming at V came to 4 bases and at J to 4 bases, leaving 6 bases not matched to a gene. From germline, CDR1 is SGHDT and CDR2 YYEEEE. What was amplified from RNA transcripts were TCR beta CDR3 regions. The HTBI primer set drove a first-round RT-PCR of the TCR CDR3. One entry per CDR3 protein, called by TCRdb with MiXCR from the multiplex PCR reads. The sample shows fewer than 900,000 distinct CDR3 sequences, approximately 16% of them seen only once. This clonotype was seen many times. The sequence was collected from a man in his late teens or twenties with Graves' hyperthyroidism. The gene calls are TRBV5-6 and TRBJ1-2, with 8 positions matching TRBD1. The sequencing sample was made of blood. The CDR3 region is CASSIGQGSYGYTF. CDR3 coding DNA: TGTGCCAGCAGCATAGGACAGGGAAGCTATGGCTACACCTTC.